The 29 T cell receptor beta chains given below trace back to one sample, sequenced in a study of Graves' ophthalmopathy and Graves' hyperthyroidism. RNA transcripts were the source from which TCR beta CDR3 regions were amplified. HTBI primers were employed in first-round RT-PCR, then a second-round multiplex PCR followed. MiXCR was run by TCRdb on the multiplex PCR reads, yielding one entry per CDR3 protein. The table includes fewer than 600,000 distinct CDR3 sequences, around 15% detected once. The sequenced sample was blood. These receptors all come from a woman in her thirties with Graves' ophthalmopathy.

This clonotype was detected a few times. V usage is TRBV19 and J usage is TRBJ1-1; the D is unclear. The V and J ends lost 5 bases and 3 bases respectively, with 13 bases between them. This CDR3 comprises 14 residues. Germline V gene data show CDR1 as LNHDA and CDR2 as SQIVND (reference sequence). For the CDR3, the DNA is TGTGCCAGTAGTTGGGATTTGGGTGACACTGAAGCTTTCTTT. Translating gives CASSWDLGDTEAFF.

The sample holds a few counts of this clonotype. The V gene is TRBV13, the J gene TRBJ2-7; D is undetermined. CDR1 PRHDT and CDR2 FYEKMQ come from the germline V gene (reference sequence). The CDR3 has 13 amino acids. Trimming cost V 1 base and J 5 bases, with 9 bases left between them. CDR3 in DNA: TGTGCCAGCAGCTTAGAAAGGTCCCACGAGCAGTACTTC. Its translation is CASSLERSHEQYF.

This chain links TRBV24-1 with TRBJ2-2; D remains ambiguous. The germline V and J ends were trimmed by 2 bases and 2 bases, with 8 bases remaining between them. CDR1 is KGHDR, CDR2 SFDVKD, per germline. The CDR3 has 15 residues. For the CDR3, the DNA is TGTGCCACCAGTGATTCGGCAGTTAACACCGGGGAGCTGTTTTTT. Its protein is CATSDSAVNTGELFF.

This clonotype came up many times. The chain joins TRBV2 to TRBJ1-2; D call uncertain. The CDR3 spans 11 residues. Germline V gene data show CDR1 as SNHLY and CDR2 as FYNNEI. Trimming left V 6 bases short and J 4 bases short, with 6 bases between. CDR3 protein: CASRVSYGYTF. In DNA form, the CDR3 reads TGTGCCAGCAGGGTATCCTATGGCTACACCTTC. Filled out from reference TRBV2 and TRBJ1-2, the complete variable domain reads EPEVTQTPSHQVTQMGQEVILRCVPISNHLYFYWYRQILGQKVEFLVSFYNNEISEKSEIFDDQFSVERPDGSNFTLKIRSTKLEDSAMYFCASRVSYGYTFGSGTRLTVV.

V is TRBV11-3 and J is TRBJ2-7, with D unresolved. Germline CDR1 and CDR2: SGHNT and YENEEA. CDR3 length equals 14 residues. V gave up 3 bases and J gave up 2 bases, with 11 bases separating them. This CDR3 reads CASSFPQAPYEQYF. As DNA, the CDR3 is TGTGCCAGCAGCTTCCCCCAGGCCCCCTACGAGCAGTACTTC.

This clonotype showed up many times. The CDR3 coding sequence is TGTGCCAGCAGCCTAACAGGGGGAGGTCGGCCCCAGCATTTT. It is translated as CASSLTGGGRPQHF. The J gene is TRBJ1-5, the V gene TRBV6-1, with 8 bases lining up with TRBD1. V trimming: 6 bases; J trimming: 9 bases; junction bases outside the gene matches: 10. The CDR3 extends over 14 amino acids. CDR1 and CDR2 (germline): MNHNS, SASEGT.

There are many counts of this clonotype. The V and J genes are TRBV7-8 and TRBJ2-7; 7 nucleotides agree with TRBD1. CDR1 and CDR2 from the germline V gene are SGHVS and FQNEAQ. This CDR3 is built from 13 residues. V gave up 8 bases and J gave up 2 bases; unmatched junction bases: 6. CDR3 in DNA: TGTGCCAGCGGACAGGAAATTACCTACGAGCAGTACTTC. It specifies CASGQEITYEQYF.

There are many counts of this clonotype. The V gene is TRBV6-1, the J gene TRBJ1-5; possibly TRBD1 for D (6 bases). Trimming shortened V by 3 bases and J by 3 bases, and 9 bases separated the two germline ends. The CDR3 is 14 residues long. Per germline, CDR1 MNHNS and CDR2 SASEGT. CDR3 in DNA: TGTGCCAGCAGTGACCGGGACACCAATCAGCCCCAGCATTTT. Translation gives CASSDRDTNQPQHF.

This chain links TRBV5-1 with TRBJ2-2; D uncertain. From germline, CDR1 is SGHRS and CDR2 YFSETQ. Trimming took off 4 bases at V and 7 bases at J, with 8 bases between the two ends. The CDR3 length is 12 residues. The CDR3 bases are TGCGCCAGCAGCCTGAGAATCGGGGAGCTGTTTTTT. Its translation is CASSLRIGELFF.

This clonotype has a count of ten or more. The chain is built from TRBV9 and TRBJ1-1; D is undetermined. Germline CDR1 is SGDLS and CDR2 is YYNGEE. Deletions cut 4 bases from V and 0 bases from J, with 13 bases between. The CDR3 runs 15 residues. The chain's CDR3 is CASSPSVSLNTEAFF. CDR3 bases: TGTGCCAGCAGCCCTTCAGTCTCCTTGAACACTGAAGCTTTCTTT.

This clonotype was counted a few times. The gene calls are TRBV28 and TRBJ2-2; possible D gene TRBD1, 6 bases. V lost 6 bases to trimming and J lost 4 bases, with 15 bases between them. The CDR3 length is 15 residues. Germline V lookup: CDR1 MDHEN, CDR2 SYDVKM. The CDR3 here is CASSPGVLGTGELFF. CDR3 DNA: TGTGCCAGCAGCCCAGGGGTTCTGGGCACCGGGGAGCTGTTTTTT.

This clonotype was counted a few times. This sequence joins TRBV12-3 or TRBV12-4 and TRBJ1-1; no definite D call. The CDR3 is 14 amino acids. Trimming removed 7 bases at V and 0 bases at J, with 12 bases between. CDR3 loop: CASNFRGLNTEAFF. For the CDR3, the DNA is TGTGCCAGCAACTTCCGGGGTCTGAACACTGAAGCTTTCTTT.

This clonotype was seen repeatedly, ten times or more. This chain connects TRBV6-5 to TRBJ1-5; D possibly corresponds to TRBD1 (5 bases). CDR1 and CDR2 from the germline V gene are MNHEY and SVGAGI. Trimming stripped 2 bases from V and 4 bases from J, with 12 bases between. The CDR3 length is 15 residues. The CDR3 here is CASSYGGGSNQPQHF. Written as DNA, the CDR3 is TGTGCCAGCAGTTACGGGGGGGGATCAAATCAGCCCCAGCATTTT.

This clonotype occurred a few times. Here the CDR3 reads CASVGTDPFSEAFF. CDR3 coding DNA: TGTGCCAGCGTAGGGACAGACCCTTTTAGTGAAGCTTTCTTT. The chain has TRBV2 and TRBJ1-1, with TRBD1 identical over 7 bases. The ends lost 8 bases at V and 7 bases at J; junction bases unmatched: 13. Germline V gene sequence: CDR1 SNHLY, CDR2 FYNNEI. The CDR3 contains 14 residues. Full variable domain (outside the CDR3, taken from reference TRBV2 and TRBJ1-1): EPEVTQTPSHQVTQMGQEVILRCVPISNHLYFYWYRQILGQKVEFLVSFYNNEISEKSEIFDDQFSVERPDGSNFTLKIRSTKLEDSAMYFCASVGTDPFSEAFFGQGTRLTVV.

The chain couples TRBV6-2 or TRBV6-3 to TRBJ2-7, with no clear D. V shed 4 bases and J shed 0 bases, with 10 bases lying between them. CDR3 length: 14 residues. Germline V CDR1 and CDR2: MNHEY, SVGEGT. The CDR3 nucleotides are TGTGCCAGCAGTTCGTGGACGGTCTCCTACGAGCAGTACTTC. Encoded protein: CASSSWTVSYEQYF.

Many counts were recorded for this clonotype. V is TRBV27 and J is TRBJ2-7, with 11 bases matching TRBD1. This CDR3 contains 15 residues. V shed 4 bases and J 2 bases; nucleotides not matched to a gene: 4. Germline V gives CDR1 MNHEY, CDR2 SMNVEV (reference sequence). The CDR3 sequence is CASSSDRGLPYEQYF. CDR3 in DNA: TGTGCCAGCAGTTCGGACAGGGGGCTACCCTACGAGCAGTACTTC.

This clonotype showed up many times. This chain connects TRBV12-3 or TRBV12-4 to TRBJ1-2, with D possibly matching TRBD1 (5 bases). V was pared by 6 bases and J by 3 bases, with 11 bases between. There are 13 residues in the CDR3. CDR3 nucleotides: TGTGCCAGCAGCCCCACGGGGCACTATGGCTACACCTTC. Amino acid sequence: CASSPTGHYGYTF.

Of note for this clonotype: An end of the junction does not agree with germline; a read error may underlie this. The CDR3 loop reads CDSSSLGGGVAKNIQYF. The DNA of the CDR3 is TGTGACAGCAGTTCATTAGGGGGGGGGGTAGCCAAAAACATTCAGTACTTC. This chain connects TRBV27 to TRBJ2-4; D may be TRBD2 (7 bases). This CDR3 is built from 17 residues. The germline V gene has CDR1 MNHEY and CDR2 SMNVEV (reference sequence).

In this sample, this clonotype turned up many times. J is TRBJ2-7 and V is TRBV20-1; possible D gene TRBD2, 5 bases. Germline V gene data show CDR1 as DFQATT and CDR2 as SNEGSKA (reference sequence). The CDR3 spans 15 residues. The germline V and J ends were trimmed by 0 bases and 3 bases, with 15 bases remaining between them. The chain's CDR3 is CSARDNAEGYYEQYF. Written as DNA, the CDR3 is TGCAGTGCTAGAGATAACGCAGAGGGATACTACGAGCAGTACTTC.

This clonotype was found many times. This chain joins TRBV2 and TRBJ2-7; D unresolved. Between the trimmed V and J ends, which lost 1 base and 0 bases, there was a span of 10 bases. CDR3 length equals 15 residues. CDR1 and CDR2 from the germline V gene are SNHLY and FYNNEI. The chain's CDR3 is CASSEGSNISYEQYF. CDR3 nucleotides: TGTGCCAGCAGTGAAGGGTCAAACATCTCCTACGAGCAGTACTTC.

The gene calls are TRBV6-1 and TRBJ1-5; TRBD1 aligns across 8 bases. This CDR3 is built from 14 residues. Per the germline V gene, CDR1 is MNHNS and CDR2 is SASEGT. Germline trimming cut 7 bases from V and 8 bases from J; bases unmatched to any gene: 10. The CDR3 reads CASTKFGQGEPQHF. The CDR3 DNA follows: TGTGCCAGCACCAAATTCGGACAGGGAGAGCCCCAGCATTTT.

The CDR3 nucleotides are TGTGCAAGCGGGTCCTTCTCCAATCAGCCCCAGCATTTT. Residues: CASGSFSNQPQHF. The chain carries TRBV6-1 and TRBJ1-5; D remains unclear. Per germline, CDR1 MNHNS and CDR2 SASEGT. The CDR3 runs 13 residues.

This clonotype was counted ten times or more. The CDR3 loop reads CASSQLAGRDIQYF. The CDR3 DNA reads as TGCGCCAGCAGCCAACTAGCGGGGAGGGACATTCAGTACTTC. The chain carries TRBV5-1 and TRBJ2-4; 10 nucleotides match TRBD2. The CDR3 spans 14 residues. Germline V gene lookup returns CDR1 SGHRS and CDR2 YFSETQ. Germline trimming cut 4 bases from V and 8 bases from J; bases unmatched to any gene: 6.

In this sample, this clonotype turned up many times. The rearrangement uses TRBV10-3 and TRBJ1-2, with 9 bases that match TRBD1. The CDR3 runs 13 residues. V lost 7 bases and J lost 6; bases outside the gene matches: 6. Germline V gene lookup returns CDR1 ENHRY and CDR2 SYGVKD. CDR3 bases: TGTGCCATCAATAGACAGGGGGACGATGGCTACACCTTC. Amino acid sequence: CAINRQGDDGYTF.

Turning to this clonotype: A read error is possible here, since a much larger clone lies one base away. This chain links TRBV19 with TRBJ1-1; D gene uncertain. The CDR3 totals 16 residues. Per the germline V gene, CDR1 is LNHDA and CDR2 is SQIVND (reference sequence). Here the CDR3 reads CASSIIWTLKNTESFF. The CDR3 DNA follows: TGTGCCAGTAGTATCATATGGACCTTAAAGAACACTGAATCTTTCTTT.

The CDR3 nucleotides read TGTGCCAGCAGTCCCTTTCCCACAGAGGTGAATGGCTACACCTTC. As protein: CASSPFPTEVNGYTF. The gene calls are TRBV28 and TRBJ1-2; D is unresolved. From germline, CDR1 is MDHEN and CDR2 SYDVKM. Trimming took 5 bases from V and 6 from J, leaving 19 bases between them. CDR3 length: 15 residues.

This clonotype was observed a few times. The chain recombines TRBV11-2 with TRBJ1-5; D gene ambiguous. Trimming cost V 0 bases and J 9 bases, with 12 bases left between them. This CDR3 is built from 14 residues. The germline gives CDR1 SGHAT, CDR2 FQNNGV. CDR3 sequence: CASSLDRLNMPQHF. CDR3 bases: TGTGCCAGCAGCTTAGATCGGCTGAATATGCCCCAGCATTTT.

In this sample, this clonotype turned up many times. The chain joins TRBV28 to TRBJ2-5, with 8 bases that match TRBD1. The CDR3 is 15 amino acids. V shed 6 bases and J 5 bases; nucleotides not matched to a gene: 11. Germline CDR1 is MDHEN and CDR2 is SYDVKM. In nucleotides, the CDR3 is TGTGCCAGCAGACCCCAGGGGGCACCGCAGGAGACCCAGTACTTC. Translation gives CASRPQGAPQETQYF. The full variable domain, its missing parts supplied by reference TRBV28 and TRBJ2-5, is DVKVTQSSRYLVKRTGEKVFLECVQDMDHENMFWYRQDPGLGLRLIYFSYDVKMKEKGDIPEGYSVSREKKERFSLILESASTNQTSMYLCASRPQGAPQETQYFGPGTRLLVL.

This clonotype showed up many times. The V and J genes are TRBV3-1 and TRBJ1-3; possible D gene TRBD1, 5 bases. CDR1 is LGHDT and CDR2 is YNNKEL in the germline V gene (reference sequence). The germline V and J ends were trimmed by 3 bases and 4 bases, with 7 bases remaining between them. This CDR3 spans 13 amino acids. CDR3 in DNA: TGTGCCAGCAGCCACGGGGGAGGAAACACCATATATTTT. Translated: CASSHGGGNTIYF.